Given below is one TCR beta chain in context. The sample is drawn from a study of blood T cell repertoires in COVID-19. Study summary: Donors in the United States, Italy and Spain gave samples during acute or convalescent COVID-19. PBMCs, B-cell-depleted T cells, or T cells were the source of the cDNA or gDNA that made up the material.

This CDR3 comprises 15 residues. In germline, CDR1 is SEHNR, CDR2 FQNEAQ (reference sequence). Between the trimmed V and J ends, which lost 5 bases and 1 base, there was a span of 14 bases. Methods used by the authors: Estimated nucleated cell counts came from reference gene primer amplification. Generated by immunoSEQ multiplex PCR, the TCRdb table keeps only in-frame clones and is missing some. V and J calls and clone size are as listed in that table; D and trimming were resolved from the DNA. This table holds a few hundred thousand clones, about three quarters found once. The sequence was collected from a woman in her seventies with acute or convalescent COVID-19. The rearrangement joins TRBV7-9 to TRBJ2-5, with a weak D call TRBD2 (6 bases). Sequencing was done on a sample of peripheral blood. For the CDR3, the DNA is TGTGCCAGCAGCCTTCTAATTAGCGGCCAAGAGACCCAGTACTTC. Its protein product is CASSLLISGQETQYF.